The 26 T cell receptor beta chains below all came from one sample that was sequenced in a study of T cell changes during pregnancy in multiple sclerosis. Sequenced by immunoSEQ multiplex PCR; TCRdb stores in-frame clones only, minus some. Of around 20,000 clones listed, about nine tenths are singletons. The sequencing here drew on CD8+ T cells from peripheral blood mononuclear cells, taken in the second trimester of pregnancy. These receptor sequences come from a female donor in good health, enrolled as a control in a pregnancy study.

This chain connects TRBV15 to TRBJ1-2; unclear D gene. From germline, CDR1 is LNHNV and CDR2 YYDKDF (reference sequence). Between the trimmed V and J ends, which lost 0 bases and 6 bases, there was a span of 14 bases. The CDR3 sequence is 15 residues long. Here the CDR3 DNA reads TGTGCCACCAGCAGAGATATGGTGACAACGCATGGCTACACCTTC. It translates to CATSRDMVTTHGYTF.

The genes are TRBV5-6 and TRBJ1-1, with D maybe TRBD1 (6 bases). Germline CDR1 is SGHDT and CDR2 is YYEEEE. There are 13 residues in the CDR3. V lost 1 base to trimming and J lost 4 bases, with 8 bases between them. CDR3: CASSLLQGTEAFF. Written as DNA, the CDR3 is TGTGCCAGCAGCTTGTTACAGGGCACTGAAGCTTTCTTT.

This clone was counted once. The genes are TRBV29-1 and TRBJ1-1, with unresolved D. The germline V and J ends were trimmed by 2 bases and 1 base, with 5 bases remaining between them. In germline, CDR1 is SQVTM, CDR2 ANQGSEA. This CDR3 has 12 residues. For the CDR3, the DNA is TGCAGCGTTGAACACGGGAACACTGAAGCTTTCTTT. Encoded protein: CSVEHGNTEAFF.

The J gene is TRBJ2-2, the V gene TRBV19, with TRBD1 as a possible D gene (7 bases). V lost 3 bases, J lost 6 bases, and 11 bases lay in between. Germline V gene lookup returns CDR1 LNHDA and CDR2 SQIVND (reference sequence). The CDR3 sequence is 14 residues long. CDR3 sequence: CASSMTGRSGELFF. For the CDR3, the DNA is TGTGCCAGTAGTATGACAGGGAGGTCCGGGGAGCTGTTTTTT. Full variable domain (remainder filled in from reference TRBV19 and TRBJ2-2): DGGITQSPKYLFRKEGQNVTLSCEQNLNHDAMYWYRQDPGQGLRLIYYSQIVNDFQKGDIAEGYSVSREKKESFPLTVTSAQKNPTAFYLCASSMTGRSGELFFGEGSRLTVL.

The CDR3 region is CASSGWGGQPQHF. In nucleotides, the CDR3 is TGTGCCAGCAGCGGGTGGGGCGGACAGCCCCAGCATTTT. This chain joins TRBV2 and TRBJ1-5; D may be TRBD1 (5 bases). Germline lookup yields CDR1 SNHLY and CDR2 FYNNEI. The CDR3 spans 13 residues. Trimming removed 6 bases from V and 7 bases from J, with 13 bases in between.

The rearrangement links TRBV19 to TRBJ2-7, with 13 bases that match TRBD2. CDR1 and CDR2 from the germline V gene are LNHDA and SQIVND (reference sequence). Germline trimming cut 10 bases from V and 2 bases from J; bases unmatched to any gene: 8. The CDR3 length is 15 residues. The CDR3 sequence is CATTSGGEPTYEQYF. DNA for the CDR3: TGTGCCACTACTAGCGGGGGGGAACCTACCTACGAGCAGTACTTC.

This rearrangement joins TRBV29-1 to TRBJ2-7; TRBD1 is a possible D gene (6 bases). CDR1 and CDR2 (germline): SQVTM, ANQGSEA. The V end was cut by 3 bases, the J end by 5 bases, with 14 bases between. This CDR3 has 13 amino acids. This CDR3 is CSVEWGTTHEQYF. In DNA form, the CDR3 reads TGCAGCGTTGAGTGGGGGACAACCCACGAGCAGTACTTC.

This chain joins TRBV6-4 and TRBJ1-2; 8 bases align to TRBD1. J gave up 3 bases and V 6 bases, and 9 bases lay outside the gene matches. Germline values: CDR1 MRHNA, CDR2 SNTAGT. This CDR3 is built from 15 residues. CDR3 in amino acids: CASSPRDRSDYGYTF. CDR3 coding DNA: TGTGCCAGCAGCCCGCGGGACAGGAGTGACTATGGCTACACCTTC.

Here the CDR3 reads CASSPISREITYEQYF. In nucleotides, the CDR3 is TGTGCCAGCAGTCCGATCTCGCGGGAGATAACCTACGAGCAGTACTTC. The V and J genes are TRBV27 and TRBJ2-7, with TRBD2 matching 7 bases. The length of the CDR3 is 16 residues. The germline V gene encodes CDR1 MNHEY and CDR2 SMNVEV (reference sequence). V shed 5 bases and J 2 bases; nucleotides not matched to a gene: 12.

The CDR3 region has the DNA TGTGCCAGCAGCTTCGGTAGCGGGGAGTACGAGCAGTACTTC. As protein: CASSFGSGEYEQYF. V usage is TRBV11-2 and J usage is TRBJ2-7, with 8 bases identical to TRBD2. The germline V gene has CDR1 SGHAT and CDR2 FQNNGV. V lost 3 bases to trimming and J lost 4 bases; unmatched junction nucleotides: 5. There are 14 residues in the CDR3.

V gene TRBV7-9 combines with J gene TRBJ2-7; 7 bases fit TRBD1. V lost 7 bases and J lost 0; bases outside the gene matches: 6. The CDR3 runs to 14 residues. Germline V gene sequence: CDR1 SEHNR, CDR2 FQNEAQ (reference sequence). The chain's CDR3 is CASTSQGSSYEQYF. DNA for the CDR3: TGTGCCAGCACTTCACAGGGGAGCTCCTACGAGCAGTACTTC.

This sequence joins TRBV7-9 and TRBJ2-7; 7 nucleotides agree with TRBD1. From germline, CDR1 is SEHNR and CDR2 FQNEAQ (reference sequence). This CDR3 is 15 amino acids long. V lost 2 bases and J lost 3; bases outside the gene matches: 7. The CDR3 coding sequence is TGTGCCAGCAGCTTAAGCCAGGGGGTCGACTACGAGCAGTACTTC. The encoded protein is CASSLSQGVDYEQYF. The full variable domain, with the rest looked up from reference TRBV7-9 and TRBJ2-7, is DTGVSQNPRHKITKRGQNVTFRCDPISEHNRLYWYRQTLGQGPEFLTYFQNEAQLEKSRLLSDRFSAERPKGSFSTLEIQRTEQGDSAMYLCASSLSQGVDYEQYFGPGTRLTVT.

The chain uses TRBV19 and TRBJ2-1; 8 bases fit TRBD2. V was pared by 5 bases and J by 8 bases, with 8 bases of the junction left unmatched. The germline gives CDR1 LNHDA, CDR2 SQIVND (reference sequence). The CDR3 has 14 amino acids. DNA for the CDR3: TGTGCCAGTAGTCTCAGCGGGAGTACAGATGAGCAGTTCTTC. Its protein is CASSLSGSTDEQFF.

This sequence joins TRBV6-1 and TRBJ2-5; TRBD2 matches at 10 bases. Trimming at V came to 3 bases and at J to 1 base, leaving 5 bases not matched to a gene. The V gene's germline CDR1 is MNHNS and CDR2 SASEGT. This CDR3 has 16 residues. Written as DNA, the CDR3 is TGTGCCAGCAGTGAGTTAGCGGGGGGACCCCAAGAGACCCAGTACTTC. The encoded protein is CASSELAGGPQETQYF.

DNA of the CDR3: TGCGCCAGCAGCTTGGAAGTAGGTCTCCTAGGAGAGCAGTTCTTC. It yields the protein CASSLEVGLLGEQFF. The chain is built from TRBV5-1 and TRBJ2-1; D gene ambiguous. CDR1 and CDR2 from the germline V gene are SGHRS and YFSETQ. The CDR3 length is 15 residues. The V gene lost 0 bases and the J gene lost 10 bases, with 17 bases spanning the gap.

The rearrangement uses TRBV6-1 and TRBJ1-2; maybe TRBD1 (5 bases). Looked up from germline, CDR1 is MNHNS and CDR2 is SASEGT. The CDR3 has 14 amino acids. V gave up 5 bases and J gave up 5 bases, with 15 bases separating them. CDR3 protein: CASSPSLGGYGYTF. CDR3 DNA: TGTGCCAGCAGTCCCTCCTTGGGGGGTTATGGCTACACCTTC.

V and J are TRBV6-1 and TRBJ1-3; the D gene is possibly TRBD1 (6 bases). Germline CDR1 reads MNHNS; CDR2 reads SASEGT. Trimming pared 4 bases from V and 3 bases from J, leaving 22 bases between. The CDR3 runs to 18 residues. CDR3 sequence: CASSVAVGTPSFGNTIYF. CDR3 nucleotide sequence: TGTGCCAGCAGTGTAGCGGTCGGGACACCCTCTTTTGGAAACACCATATATTTT.

V is TRBV2 and J is TRBJ1-4; the match to TRBD1 covers 7 bases. Germline CDR1 and CDR2: SNHLY and FYNNEI. V shed 4 bases and J 12 bases; nucleotides not matched to a gene: 5. The CDR3 is 12 amino acids. This CDR3 is CASSGQGGELFF. The DNA for the CDR3 is TGTGCCAGCAGTGGACAGGGTGGGGAACTGTTTTTT.

Notes on this clone: The junction differs from germline at one of its ends, possibly a read error. The DNA for the CDR3 is TGTGCCAGCAGTCCGTCACCGACTAATGAGAAACTGTTTTTT. Encoded protein: CASSPSPTNEKLFF. The genes are TRBV28 and TRBJ1-4; D unresolved. CDR3 length: 14 residues. Germline CDR1 is MDHEN and CDR2 is SYDVKM.

The J gene is TRBJ2-3, the V gene TRBV7-9; 11 nucleotides agree with TRBD1. The CDR3 spans 15 residues. The ends lost 3 bases at V and 4 bases at J; junction bases unmatched: 3. Germline CDR1 SEHNR, CDR2 FQNEAQ (reference sequence). CDR3 loop: CASSFRDRGSDTQYF. DNA of the CDR3: TGTGCCAGCAGCTTCCGGGACAGGGGGTCAGATACGCAGTATTTT.

V usage is TRBV30 and J usage is TRBJ2-5; 12 nucleotides line up with TRBD2. Germline values: CDR1 GTSNPN, CDR2 SVGIG (reference sequence). The CDR3 totals 16 residues. With V trimmed by 3 bases and J by 1 base, 6 bases remained unmatched. CDR3 DNA: TGTGCCTGGAGCCCACTAGCGGGGGGCTTCCAAGAGACCCAGTACTTC. As protein: CAWSPLAGGFQETQYF.

This chain connects TRBV2 to TRBJ1-5; D is undetermined. The germline gives CDR1 SNHLY, CDR2 FYNNEI. The CDR3 totals 15 residues. Trimming stripped 6 bases from V and 0 bases from J, with 12 bases between. Here the CDR3 reads CASRGDFYSNQPQHF. The CDR3 DNA is TGTGCCAGCAGGGGAGACTTCTATAGCAATCAGCCCCAGCATTTT.

V usage is TRBV27 and J usage is TRBJ1-1; D gene uncertain. V was clipped by 8 bases and J by 1 base, with 17 bases between them. Germline CDR1 and CDR2: MNHEY and SMNVEV (reference sequence). The length of the CDR3 is 15 residues. The CDR3 DNA is TGTGCCAGCTCCGAGAGGGTTAAGGGGAACACTGAAGCTTTCTTT. Residues: CASSERVKGNTEAFF.

The V and J genes are TRBV6-5 and TRBJ2-7; TRBD2 matches 8 bases. Germline assignment: CDR1 MNHEY and CDR2 SVGAGI. This CDR3 is built from 15 residues. After removal of 6 bases from V and 3 bases from J, the junction contained 10 bases not matched to a gene. The CDR3 loop is CASRPGGAPDYEQYF. For the CDR3, the DNA is TGTGCCAGCAGGCCCGGGGGGGCCCCCGACTACGAGCAGTACTTC.

This rearrangement joins TRBV19 to TRBJ2-7; 12 nucleotides agree with TRBD2. The CDR3 contains 14 residues. The V gene end was trimmed by 5 bases and the J gene end by 4 bases; junction bases not matched to a gene: 3. Germline lookup yields CDR1 LNHDA and CDR2 SQIVND (reference sequence). The chain's CDR3 is CASSAGLAGYEQYF. CDR3 coding DNA: TGTGCCAGTAGTGCCGGACTAGCGGGGTACGAGCAGTACTTC.

This clone was observed a single time. The gene calls are TRBV7-9 and TRBJ2-7, with D perhaps matching TRBD1 (6 bases). The V gene's germline CDR1 is SEHNR and CDR2 FQNEAQ (reference sequence). This CDR3 is 15 amino acids long. V lost 0 bases to trimming and J lost 3 bases, with 12 bases between them. The CDR3 bases are TGTGCCAGCAGCTTAGCCGGACAGCGAAACTACGAGCAGTACTTC. This translates into CASSLAGQRNYEQYF.